The 7 T cell receptor beta chains presented below share a single source sample, sequenced in a study of identical twins. One entry per CDR3 protein, called by TCRdb with MiXCR from the 5' RACE reads. The data show some 1,600,000 distinct CDR3 sequences, under 35% seen once. The sample taken for sequencing was cord blood. The receptors were gathered from a newborn girl in good health.

The chain uses TRBV5-1 and TRBJ2-1; 13 bases are shared with TRBD2. Germline values: CDR1 SGHRS, CDR2 YFSETQ. After removal of 0 bases from V and 7 bases from J, the junction contained 4 bases not matched to a gene. The CDR3 is 16 residues long. CDR3: CASSLGTSGRGNEQFF. CDR3 DNA: TGCGCCAGCAGCTTGGGGACTAGCGGGAGAGGGAATGAGCAGTTCTTC.

In this sample, this clonotype turned up a few times. For the CDR3, the DNA is TGCAGTGCTAGTGTTTCTGGACGTCTCTACGAGCAGTACTTC. Protein sequence: CSASVSGRLYEQYF. J is TRBJ2-7 and V is TRBV20-1; no definite D call. This CDR3 comprises 14 residues. Trimming cost V 3 bases and J 3 bases, with 15 bases left between them. Germline-derived CDR1 and CDR2 are DFQATT and SNEGSKA (reference sequence).

The V call is TRBV5-1, the J call TRBJ1-4; D gene ambiguous. The length of the CDR3 is 16 residues. Per the germline V gene, CDR1 is SGHRS and CDR2 is YFSETQ. V lost 0 bases and J lost 1, with 10 bases in between. CDR3 in DNA: TGCGCCAGCAGCTTGGAGGGTTCCCGAACTAATGAAAAACTGTTTTTT. Translating gives CASSLEGSRTNEKLFF.

The CDR3 region has the DNA TGCAGTGCCGCTCGAGGAGCGGGAGATCGAGAGACCCAGTACTTC. It is translated as CSAARGAGDRETQYF. This chain links TRBV20-1 with TRBJ2-4; 8 bases are shared with TRBD2. The J call may be incorrect, as the DNA end agrees better with TRBJ2-5. CDR1 is DFQATT and CDR2 is SNEGSKA in the germline V gene (reference sequence). This CDR3 comprises 15 residues.

This clonotype was seen more than once but under ten times. The V call is TRBV9, the J call TRBJ2-1; TRBD2 matches 9 bases. CDR3 size: 16 residues. Germline V gene lookup returns CDR1 SGDLS and CDR2 YYNGEE. The ends lost 0 bases at V and 4 bases at J; junction bases unmatched: 5. The CDR3 DNA reads TGTGCCAGCAGCGTAGAGGCGACTAGCGGTTACAATGAGCAGTTCTTC. Translation gives CASSVEATSGYNEQFF.

This rearrangement joins TRBV20-1 to TRBJ2-5; 8 bases map to TRBD1. Germline V lookup: CDR1 DFQATT, CDR2 SNEGSKA (reference sequence). V lost 3 bases to trimming and J lost 1 base; unmatched junction nucleotides: 7. The CDR3 has 15 amino acids. CDR3 residues: CSASRTTGGQETQYF. CDR3 coding DNA: TGCAGTGCTAGTCGAACTACAGGGGGCCAAGAGACCCAGTACTTC.

This clonotype was seen a handful of times. The rearrangement joins TRBV30 to TRBJ1-2; D is ambiguous. Per the germline V gene, CDR1 is GTSNPN and CDR2 is SVGIG (reference sequence). This CDR3 region has 13 residues. Between the trimmed V and J ends, which lost 0 bases and 4 bases, there was a span of 9 bases. For the CDR3, the DNA is TGTGCCTGGAGTGTAACAGACATCTATGGCTACACCTTC. Its protein product is CAWSVTDIYGYTF. The whole variable domain, filled in from reference TRBV30 and TRBJ1-2, reads SQTIHQWPATLVQPVGSPLSLECTVEGTSNPNLYWYRQAAGRGLQLLFYSVGIGQISSEVPQNLSASRPQDRQFILSSKKLLLSDSGFYLCAWSVTDIYGYTFGSGTRLTVV.